This entry describes one T cell receptor (beta chain). This sample is part of a study of blood T cell repertoires in COVID-19. Across the whole study: T cells, B-cell-depleted T cells, or PBMCs provided the cDNA or gDNA that served as material.

Germline V lookup: CDR1 KGHSH, CDR2 LQKENI. Trimming removed 0 bases from V and 4 bases from J, with 13 bases in between. The CDR3 is made up of 16 amino acids. TCRdb's table, derived via immunoSEQ multiplex PCR, lists solely in-frame clones and lacks some. This sample carries under 200,000 clones, roughly nine tenths of them seen once, and the ten largest clones take under 4.5%. Sequencing used peripheral blood. The origin of this receptor is a woman in her 70s with acute or convalescent COVID-19. The gene calls are TRBV18 and TRBJ2-1; D is perhaps TRBD1 (5 bases). The CDR3 is CASSPPQGLVYNEQFF. DNA of the CDR3: TGTGCCAGCTCACCACCGCAGGGTCTGGTTTACAATGAGCAGTTCTTC.